This T cell receptor beta chain is drawn from a study of beta chain features in type 1 diabetes. Findings and limits, study-wide: Patients' naive, central memory and regulatory TCRB repertoires appeared more alike than those of healthy donors. For type 1 diabetes patients, VDJ junctions showed fewer insertions and more deletions.

CD4+ naive, central memory, regulatory and stem cell-like memory cells were sorted via CD45RO/CCR7/CD25/CD127/CD95/CD27. Expressed TCRB transcripts got sequenced, as all isolated RNA was reverse transcribed. Naive, central memory and regulatory T cell samples averaged roughly 3.7 million immunoSEQ reads each. Profiled with immunoSEQ multiplex PCR; TCRdb holds only in-frame clones, not every one. This sample has 400,000 to 450,000 clones; approximately 15% occur once, and the top ten carry roughly 0.036%. Per the germline V gene, CDR1 is SGHNT and CDR2 is YENEEA. There are 15 residues in the CDR3. The V end lost 5 bases, the J end lost 2 bases, and 14 bases lay between the germline ends. Notes on this clone: Its antigen is currently unknown.

This clonotype was obtained from a man under 40 in good health. The chain combines TRBV11-3 with TRBJ2-3; no clear D gene. What was sequenced was naive CD4+ T cells from blood. CDR3 protein: CASSLSFGSTDTQYF. DNA of the CDR3: TGTGCCAGCAGCCTGTCGTTTGGCTCCACAGATACGCAGTATTTT.